This is a list of T cell receptor beta chains from one sample in a study of response to subunit inactivated influenza vaccine. MiXCR, applied by TCRdb to the RT-PCR reads, yields one record per CDR3 protein. The table lists some 570,000 distinct CDR3 sequences, about 11% of them singletons. These same records also appear under a second study, on T cells expressing NK-cell markers.

This specimen consisted of PBMCs from blood, obtained on the day of vaccination. Receptors were obtained from a man aged 50-60 years who received an inactivated influenza vaccine. Each CDR3 is given with its conserved first and last residue. A D gene is named only where the DNA matches it firmly.

>TRBV28|TRBJ2-7|.
CASSRLPPQAPYEQYF
>TRBV20-1|TRBJ2-3|TRBD2
CSARPLAGVTDTQYF
>TRBV2|TRBJ1-6|.
CASSKDNSPLHF
>TRBV7-2|TRBJ1-1|.
CASSIPTGTATEAFF
>TRBV20-1|TRBJ2-1|.
CSAGDAAGGWNEQFF
>TRBV12-3/TRBV12-4|TRBJ2-7|TRBD2
CASSPLAGGWGEQYF
>TRBV24-1|TRBJ2-1|TRBD2
CATSDFALAGYNEQFF
>TRBV30|TRBJ2-7|TRBD1
CAWSAGTGREQYF
>TRBV20-1|TRBJ2-3|TRBD2
CSAQTSGRIDTQYF
>TRBV14|TRBJ2-2|.
CASSQDQGPGELFF
>TRBV6-1|TRBJ1-6|.
CASKKTGTSNSPLHF
>TRBV7-9|TRBJ1-4|TRBD1
CASNPGGEKLFF
>TRBV27|TRBJ2-3|TRBD2
CASSLRGLAGEADTQYF
>TRBV6-7|TRBJ2-2|.
CASSYSIEGRRELFF
>TRBV9|TRBJ2-5|.
CASSVAGSQETQYF
>TRBV6-2/TRBV6-3|TRBJ2-5|.
CASSYSPQGKETQYF
>TRBV7-3|TRBJ2-3|TRBD2
CASSLKAGASGRGTDTQYF
>TRBV7-3|TRBJ1-2|.
CASSLGTGGACTF
>TRBV28|TRBJ2-5|.
CASSFRKETHYF
>TRBV25-1|TRBJ2-2|.
CATAAGPGELFF
>TRBV4-1|TRBJ1-4|.
CASSQEGAGEKLFF
>TRBV15|TRBJ2-7|TRBD1
CATSRGQFWGINEQYF
>TRBV29-1|TRBJ2-5|.
CSVRAQETQYF
>TRBV27|TRBJ2-2|.
CASSFLGGADTGELFF
>TRBV11-2|TRBJ2-3|.
CASSLGRATQYF
>TRBV5-4|TRBJ2-5|.
CASSLSGPQGGTQYF
>TRBV7-2|TRBJ2-7|.
CASSLAAGNYEQYF
>TRBV12-3/TRBV12-4|TRBJ2-5|TRBD2
CASTPGLATGETQYF
>TRBV5-6|TRBJ2-2|.
CASSLQLVGAKTTGELFF
>TRBV12-3/TRBV12-4|TRBJ2-7|.
CASSLPSLKLISYEQYF
>TRBV4-3|TRBJ2-7|TRBD2
CASTRYWGGDPYEQYF
>TRBV9|TRBJ2-7|TRBD2
CASSAGLVAYEQYF
>TRBV9|TRBJ2-5|TRBD2
CASSVGLAGRIQETQYF
>TRBV10-2|TRBJ2-3|.
CASRHISTDTQYF
>TRBV7-2|TRBJ1-5|TRBD1
CASSPTGANNQPQHF
>TRBV20-1|TRBJ1-1|.
CSATMTLRPTEAFF
>TRBV3-1|TRBJ1-2|.
CASSLGTVPYGYTF
>TRBV24-1|TRBJ2-1|TRBD2
CATSDRGRGGYGEQFF